This TCR beta chain appears in the sequencing data of a study of cytotoxic CD8 clonotypes in ibrutinib-treated CLL. Study findings and constraints: For progressing versus sustained-remission patients, sampling times were not the same. Rising at ibrutinib response, clonality subsequently fell back toward baseline at progression. Treatment saw public clonotypes, which were uncommon, either contract or stay stable.

Germline V gene lookup returns CDR1 KGHSH and CDR2 LQKENI. CDR3 length equals 14 residues. The table came from immunoSEQ multiplex PCR; TCRdb's copy has only in-frame clones and leaves some out. Found here are some 300,000 clones, 80% of them singletons; the top ten hold roughly 6.3%. In regard to this clone: Its antigen is currently unknown. At one end, the junction sequence differs from germline, possibly due to a read error.

The sequenced sample was PBMCs, obtained before ibrutinib treatment. This chain connects TRBV18 to TRBJ2-1, with D tentatively TRBD1 (5 bases). The sequence was collected from a human donor with chronic lymphocytic leukemia. CDR3 amino acids: CASSPPIGVNEQFF. As DNA, the CDR3 is TGTGCCAGCTCGCCACCGATAGGGGTAAATGAGCAGTTCTTC.